The source of this T cell receptor beta chain is a study of read filtering for tumor transcriptome and immune sequencing. Across the study: Roughly 8 patients were R-ISS I, about 16 were R-ISS II, roughly 7 were R-ISS III.

From approximately 430 ng of RNA, a library with molecular barcoded alpha/delta and beta/gamma adaptors was made. Via MiXCR, TCRdb re-called the reads, giving one row per CDR3 protein. The data show roughly 38,000 distinct CDR3 sequences, around 15% seen once. Sampling of bone marrow took place during active disease in every patient. This clonotype was seen repeatedly, ten times or more. Its specificity is not known. General study findings and limits: Dropping single-read clonotypes raised IR-seq and RNA-seq shared-clonotype correlation. This fraction held mixed bone marrow immune cells after CD138-negative sorting.

V lost 1 base to trimming and J lost 4 bases, with 13 bases between them. CDR1 and CDR2 (germline): SGHAT, FQNNGV. The CDR3 is 15 residues long. The V gene is TRBV11-2, the J gene TRBJ1-2; the D gene is possibly TRBD1 (5 bases). Source material: a population of CD138-negative cells sorted from bone marrow. The TCR was taken from a donor aged 40 or older with multiple myeloma. The chain's CDR3 is CASSLGLTGGYGYTF. CDR3 bases: TGTGCCAGCAGCTTAGGCCTAACTGGGGGCTATGGCTACACCTTC.